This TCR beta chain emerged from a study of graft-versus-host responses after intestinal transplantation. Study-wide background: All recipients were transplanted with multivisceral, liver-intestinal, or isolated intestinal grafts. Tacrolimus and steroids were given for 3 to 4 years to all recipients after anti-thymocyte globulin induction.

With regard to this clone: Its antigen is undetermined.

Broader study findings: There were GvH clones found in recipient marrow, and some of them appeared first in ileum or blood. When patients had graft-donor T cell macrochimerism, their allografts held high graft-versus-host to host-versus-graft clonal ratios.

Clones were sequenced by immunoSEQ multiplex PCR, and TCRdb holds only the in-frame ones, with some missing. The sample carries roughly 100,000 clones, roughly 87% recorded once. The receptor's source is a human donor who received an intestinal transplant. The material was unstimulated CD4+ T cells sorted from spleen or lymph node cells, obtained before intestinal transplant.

CDR3 protein: CASSLVASRGLGETQYF. The CDR3 nucleotides are TGCGCCAGCAGCTTGGTTGCTAGCCGGGGTCTGGGAGAGACCCAGTACTTC. The V gene is TRBV5-1, the J gene TRBJ2-5; D possibly corresponds to TRBD2 (5 bases). The germline V gene has CDR1 SGHRS and CDR2 YFSETQ. Trimming stripped 0 bases from V and 4 bases from J, with 19 bases between. The CDR3 consists of 17 residues.